What follows are 26 T cell receptor beta chains derived from one specimen sequenced in a study of memory B cells and T cells in multiple sclerosis. No antigens are known for them. TCRdb keeps only in-frame clones here, not all; method: immunoSEQ multiplex PCR. The data contain some 49,000 clones, about four fifths of them singletons. Stimulus-free culture yielded autoproliferating CFSE-dim and non-proliferating CFSE-high T cells, each sequenced separately. Cultures began with roughly 5x10^7 CFSE-labeled PBMCs, unstimulated for 7 days, with replicate wells pooled. Sequenced input: PBMCs from blood kept in culture. These receptors were obtained from a human donor with multiple sclerosis.

The gene calls are TRBV7-9 and TRBJ1-1; 8 bases agree with TRBD1. In germline, CDR1 is SEHNR, CDR2 FQNEAQ (reference sequence). This CDR3 has 15 residues. V gave up 1 base and J gave up 0 bases; unmatched junction bases: 1. The chain's CDR3 is CASSLGTGLNTEAFF. As DNA, the CDR3 is TGTGCCAGCAGCTTAGGGACAGGGTTGAACACTGAAGCTTTCTTT.

The genes are TRBV9 and TRBJ1-3; D is perhaps TRBD1 (6 bases). There are 18 residues in the CDR3. From germline, CDR1 is SGDLS and CDR2 YYNGEE. Deletions cut 1 base from V and 2 bases from J, with 19 bases between. CDR3 sequence: CASSVLPWDTSAGNTIYF. The CDR3 DNA sequence: TGTGCCAGCAGCGTACTCCCGTGGGACACCTCTGCTGGAAACACCATATATTTT.

The V and J genes are TRBV6-1 and TRBJ1-5, with 9 bases aligning to TRBD1. Germline V gene sequence: CDR1 MNHNS, CDR2 SASEGT. V was clipped by 4 bases and J by 4 bases; unmatched bases: 2. CDR3 length: 14 amino acids. The CDR3 DNA reads as TGTGCCAGCAGTGCGACAGGGGGAAATCAGCCCCAGCATTTT. Translation: CASSATGGNQPQHF.

CDR3 in DNA: TGCGCCAGCAGCCGATGGGACCAGGGGGAGGATACGCAGTATTTT. Translated, it gives CASSRWDQGEDTQYF. The chain links TRBV4-1 to TRBJ2-3; 7 nucleotides align to TRBD1. Trimming cost V 4 bases and J 6 bases; bases outside gene matches: 10. Germline-derived CDR1 and CDR2 are MGHRA and YSYEKL. There are 15 residues in the CDR3.

J is TRBJ2-7 and V is TRBV6-6; D gene uncertain. The CDR3 has 11 residues. With 5 bases removed from V and 13 bases from J, the gap between germline ends came to 15 bases. The germline gives CDR1 MNHNY, CDR2 SVGAGI (reference sequence). In DNA, the CDR3 is TGTGCCAGCAGTCCCAGCCTGGTGGCTTACTTC. This translates into CASSPSLVAYF.

The genes are TRBV9 and TRBJ1-4; the D is unclear. CDR1 and CDR2 from the germline V gene are SGDLS and YYNGEE. The CDR3 totals 16 residues. Trimming took off 4 bases at V and 0 bases at J, with 13 bases between the two ends. CDR3 amino acids: CASSPRGLSTNEKLFF. CDR3 sequence (DNA): TGTGCCAGCAGCCCAAGAGGGCTTTCAACTAATGAAAAACTGTTTTTT.

V gene TRBV2 combines with J gene TRBJ2-1, with TRBD2 identical over 8 bases. There are 20 residues in the CDR3. Germline trimming cut 2 bases from V and 4 bases from J; bases unmatched to any gene: 19. Germline CDR1 and CDR2: SNHLY and FYNNEI. This CDR3 reads CASSEYRIGGGIQHYNEQFF. The CDR3 DNA reads TGTGCCAGCAGTGAATATCGTATCGGCGGGGGGATTCAACATTACAATGAGCAGTTCTTC.

V usage is TRBV6-4 and J usage is TRBJ2-3, with D tentatively TRBD2 (6 bases). Germline V lookup: CDR1 MRHNA, CDR2 SNTAGT. This CDR3 has 15 amino acids. The V and J ends lost 0 bases and 3 bases respectively, with 10 bases between them. CDR3 in amino acids: CASSDSGGSTDTQYF. CDR3 bases: TGTGCCAGCAGTGACTCTGGGGGGTCAACAGATACGCAGTATTTT.

The rearrangement joins TRBV4-2 to TRBJ1-1; the D gene is possibly TRBD1 (6 bases). This CDR3 is 16 amino acids long. V lost 1 base, J lost 4 bases, and 16 bases lay in between. Germline lookup yields CDR1 LGHNA and CDR2 YNFKEQ. CDR3 protein: CASSQVRGGTITEAFF. CDR3 nucleotides: TGTGCCAGCAGCCAAGTTCGAGGGGGGACAATCACTGAAGCTTTCTTT.

This clone was found a few times. The V and J genes are TRBV7-9 and TRBJ1-2; D unclear. V lost 5 bases to trimming and J lost 4 bases, with 11 bases between them. From germline, CDR1 is SEHNR and CDR2 FQNEAQ (reference sequence). The CDR3 runs to 13 residues. The CDR3 is CASSLLGGYGYTF. The CDR3 DNA sequence: TGTGCCAGCAGCCTCCTCGGTGGCTATGGCTACACCTTC.

The chain carries TRBV4-1 and TRBJ1-1; tentatively, D is TRBD1 (5 bases). Between the trimmed V and J ends, which lost 1 base and 0 bases, there was a span of 6 bases. Germline values: CDR1 MGHRA, CDR2 YSYEKL. The CDR3 totals 14 residues. The CDR3 loop reads CASSQAGMNTEAFF. The CDR3 DNA reads as TGCGCCAGCAGCCAAGCAGGGATGAACACTGAAGCTTTCTTT.

This rearrangement joins TRBV7-9 to TRBJ1-3, with unresolved D. The CDR3 totals 12 residues. With 2 bases removed from V and 9 bases from J, the gap between germline ends came to 8 bases. The germline CDR1 and CDR2 sequences are SEHNR and FQNEAQ (reference sequence). The CDR3 is CASSLLGSTIYF. The CDR3 region has the DNA TGTGCCAGCAGCTTACTTGGGAGCACCATATATTTT.

The J gene is TRBJ1-1, the V gene TRBV6-4, with 7 bases matching TRBD1. The germline V gene has CDR1 MRHNA and CDR2 SNTAGT. V trimming: 10 bases; J trimming: 7 bases; junction bases outside the gene matches: 12. This CDR3 spans 13 amino acids. CDR3 in amino acids: CATSRDSGGEAFF. The CDR3 DNA reads TGTGCCACCTCGAGGGACAGCGGGGGTGAAGCTTTCTTT.

The chain has TRBV6-5 and TRBJ1-5; tentatively, D is TRBD1 (6 bases). From germline, CDR1 is MNHEY and CDR2 SVGAGI. Trimming left V 6 bases short and J 9 bases short, with 15 bases between. The CDR3 length is 13 residues. CDR3 nucleotide sequence: TGTGCCAGCAGAGCAGGGGCAGGGGCGCCCCAGCATTTT. This encodes CASRAGAGAPQHF.

The table lists this clone with a few counts. The CDR3: CASSLDGGGDNEQFF. The CDR3 DNA reads TGTGCCAGCAGCTTGGACGGGGGGGGCGACAATGAGCAGTTCTTC. This sequence joins TRBV5-6 and TRBJ2-1; 8 positions match TRBD2. This CDR3 comprises 15 residues. V was clipped by 0 bases and J by 5 bases; unmatched bases: 4. Germline V gives CDR1 SGHDT, CDR2 YYEEEE.

The CDR3 nucleotides are TGTGCCAGCAGCGTATTTGGAGGGGGTACCTACAATGAGCAGTTCTTC. Protein sequence: CASSVFGGGTYNEQFF. The V and J genes are TRBV9 and TRBJ2-1; either TRBD1 or TRBD2 may supply D (6 bases each). The ends were cut back, 1 base at V and 2 bases at J, with 13 bases in the middle. CDR1 SGDLS and CDR2 YYNGEE come from the germline V gene. There are 16 residues in the CDR3.

The chain couples TRBV11-2 to TRBJ1-4; D gene ambiguous. CDR3 size: 14 residues. Germline V gene sequence: CDR1 SGHAT, CDR2 FQNNGV. Trimming took 0 bases from V and 2 from J, leaving 4 bases between them. The CDR3 here is CASSLERTNEKLFF. The DNA of the CDR3 is TGTGCCAGCAGCTTAGAACGTACTAATGAAAAACTGTTTTTT.

This clone showed up just a few times. The CDR3 sequence is CASSEGTRGTYEQYF. CDR3 nucleotide sequence: TGTGCCAGCAGTGAAGGGACTAGGGGAACCTACGAGCAGTACTTC. The chain couples TRBV6-1 to TRBJ2-7, with 7 bases fitting TRBD2. The CDR3 spans 15 residues. Germline V lookup: CDR1 MNHNS, CDR2 SASEGT. J lost 2 bases, V lost 1 base, and 5 bases had no gene match.

In regard to this clone: The junction shows a germline mismatch at one end, possibly a read error. The rearrangement joins TRBV10-1 to TRBJ1-3, with a tentative D call TRBD1 (6 bases). CDR1 and CDR2 (germline): WNHNN, SYGVQD (reference sequence). The CDR3 spans 12 residues. The CDR3 spells CASSDLGGRIHF. As DNA, the CDR3 is TGCGCCAGCAGTGATCTGGGGGGCCGTATCCATTTT.

The chain uses TRBV11-3 and TRBJ1-1; D is uncertain. Germline V gene lookup returns CDR1 SGHNT and CDR2 YENEEA. This CDR3 comprises 14 residues. The V end was cut by 4 bases, the J end by 1 base, with 10 bases between. The CDR3 region is CASSSTGSNTEAFF. In DNA, the CDR3 is TGTGCCAGCAGCTCGACGGGTTCGAACACTGAAGCTTTCTTT.

The chain joins TRBV5-1 to TRBJ2-5; tentative D call: TRBD2 (6 bases). V was cut by 7 bases and J by 2 bases, with 12 bases left in between. The CDR3 loop spans 13 amino acids. Germline CDR1 and CDR2: SGHRS and YFSETQ. The CDR3 protein is CASSRDSQETQYF. CDR3 sequence (DNA): TGCGCCAGCTCCCGGGACTCTCAAGAGACCCAGTACTTC.

The chain combines TRBV4-1 with TRBJ2-5, with D possibly being TRBD1 (5 bases). Germline CDR1 and CDR2: MGHRA and YSYEKL. CDR3 length equals 14 residues. V was trimmed by 1 base and J by 6 bases, leaving 12 bases between them. CDR3 region: CASSQVGERQTQYF. The CDR3 bases are TGCGCCAGCAGCCAAGTAGGGGAAAGGCAGACCCAGTACTTC.

This clone was seen only once. The genes are TRBV27 and TRBJ2-3; no definite D call. Per germline, CDR1 MNHEY and CDR2 SMNVEV (reference sequence). This CDR3 is 11 amino acids long. Between the trimmed V and J ends, which lost 5 bases and 4 bases, there was a span of 4 bases. The CDR3 spells CASSPPDTQYF. The CDR3 bases are TGTGCCAGCAGTCCCCCAGATACGCAGTATTTT.

The chain has TRBV6-1 and TRBJ1-4; 8 nucleotides agree with TRBD1. Germline lookup yields CDR1 MNHNS and CDR2 SASEGT. With 0 bases clipped from V and 7 bases from J, the junction kept 10 bases outside the gene matches. The CDR3 length is 17 residues. CDR3 DNA: TGTGCCAGCAGTGAAGCGCTCCGGACAGGGAAGGGTGAAAAACTGTTTTTT. Amino acids: CASSEALRTGKGEKLFF.

The genes are TRBV28 and TRBJ1-2, with D possibly matching TRBD1 (6 bases). The CDR3 totals 13 residues. Germline lookup yields CDR1 MDHEN and CDR2 SYDVKM. Trimming took 6 bases from V and 7 from J, leaving 15 bases between them. Written as DNA, the CDR3 is TGTGCCAGCAGATACAGGGAAGGGAGTGGCTACACCTTC. This codes for CASRYREGSGYTF.

The rearrangement links TRBV7-8 to TRBJ2-4; TRBD1 matches at 7 bases. The CDR3 spans 15 residues. Germline CDR1 and CDR2: SGHVS and FQNEAQ. Trimming at V came to 5 bases and at J to 0 bases, leaving 4 bases not matched to a gene. CDR3 sequence reads: CASSGTVLAKNIQYF. The CDR3 DNA follows: TGTGCCAGCAGCGGGACAGTGCTAGCCAAAAACATTCAGTACTTC. Using reference TRBV7-8 and TRBJ2-4 for the parts outside the CDR3, the full variable domain is GAGVSQSPRYKVAKRGQDVALRCDPISGHVSLFWYQQALGQGPEFLTYFQNEAQLDKSGLPSDRFFAERPEGSVSTLKIQRTQQEDSAVYLCASSGTVLAKNIQYFGAGTRLSVL.